The 13 T cell receptor beta chains below were found in one sample sequenced in a study of shared clonotypes between healthy human individuals. The protocol was immunoSEQ multiplex PCR, while the TCRdb copy is restricted to in-frame clones and leaves out a portion. This sample has roughly 1.5 million clones, with nearly 99% found just once. The source material was naive CD4+ T cells sorted from blood. Subset defined: CD45RA+ positively selected. The receptors here all came from a man aged 25-45 years in good health.

This clone was seen only once. The chain uses TRBV4-1 and TRBJ2-5; no firm D call. V was trimmed by 0 bases and J by 3 bases, leaving 11 bases between them. The length of the CDR3 is 15 residues. Germline loops: CDR1 MGHRA, CDR2 YSYEKL. The CDR3 region is CASSQDGSRKETQYF. CDR3 in DNA: TGCGCCAGCAGCCAAGATGGTTCCAGAAAAGAGACCCAGTACTTC.

The count of this clone is one. The gene calls are TRBV5-1 and TRBJ1-2; D is ambiguous. The ends were cut back, 2 bases at V and 10 bases at J, with 18 bases in the middle. Germline CDR1 is SGHRS and CDR2 is YFSETQ. This CDR3 is built from 14 residues. The CDR3 spells CASSFEYGLTDYTF. In nucleotides, the CDR3 is TGCGCCAGCAGCTTTGAATACGGGCTAACCGACTACACCTTC.

The chain couples TRBV7-2 to TRBJ2-1, with D perhaps matching TRBD1 (5 bases). CDR1 is SGHTA, CDR2 FQGNSA, per germline. CDR3 size: 13 residues. Trimming left V 5 bases short and J 4 bases short, with 9 bases between. CDR3 region: CASSPRGYNEQFF. CDR3 bases: TGTGCCAGCAGCCCTAGGGGATACAATGAGCAGTTCTTC.

This rearrangement joins TRBV18 to TRBJ1-1; a weak D match, TRBD1 (5 bases). The ends were cut back, 2 bases at V and 3 bases at J, with 13 bases in the middle. Germline CDR1 reads KGHSH; CDR2 reads LQKENI. The CDR3 has 15 residues. Written as DNA, the CDR3 is TGTGCCAGCTCACCAACTCCGGACATCTACACTGAAGCTTTCTTT. It encodes CASSPTPDIYTEAFF.

The chain uses TRBV30 and TRBJ2-7; 10 bases map to TRBD1. This CDR3 region has 16 residues. With V trimmed by 0 bases and J by 1 base, 6 bases remained unmatched. Germline loops: CDR1 GTSNPN, CDR2 SVGIG (reference sequence). CDR3 loop: CAWSVPGQGNSYEQYF. CDR3 in DNA: TGTGCCTGGAGTGTACCGGGACAGGGGAATTCCTACGAGCAGTACTTC.

The chain combines TRBV21-1 with TRBJ1-5; the table calls TRBD1, which could not be checked here. TRBV21-1 is assigned pseudogene status. The CDR3 spans 16 residues. The CDR3 loop is CASSKADPGFNQPQHF. The CDR3 coding sequence is TGTGCCAGCAGCAAAGCTGATCCAGGCTTCAATCAGCCCCAGCATTTT.

V usage is TRBV6-1 and J usage is TRBJ2-5; 12 bases are shared with TRBD2. J gave up 5 bases and V 6 bases, and 7 bases lay outside the gene matches. CDR1 MNHNS and CDR2 SASEGT come from the germline V gene. The CDR3 is 15 residues long. CDR3 loop: CASSPTSGRSETQYF. In nucleotides, the CDR3 is TGTGCCAGCAGCCCGACTAGCGGGAGATCGGAGACCCAGTACTTC.

The rearrangement uses TRBV28 and TRBJ2-1; D possibly matches TRBD1 or TRBD2 (5 bases each). V dropped 8 bases and J dropped 0 bases, with 17 bases sitting between them. The CDR3 has 16 amino acids. Germline values: CDR1 MDHEN, CDR2 SYDVKM. The CDR3 DNA is TGTGCCAGCGATGATATAAGGGGACCCTCCTACAATGAGCAGTTCTTC. This sequence encodes CASDDIRGPSYNEQFF.

Comment on this clone: The sample contains more than one DNA sequence encoding this CDR3. The chain couples TRBV9 to TRBJ1-3; D is uncertain. Between the trimmed V and J ends, which lost 0 bases and 0 bases, there was a span of 10 bases. The CDR3 is 16 residues long. Germline V gene data show CDR1 as SGDLS and CDR2 as YYNGEE. This CDR3 is CASSVDGGSSGNTIYF. DNA for the CDR3: TGTGCCAGCAGCGTAGATGGCGGCAGCTCTGGAAACACCATATATTTT.

The genes are TRBV7-9 and TRBJ2-3, with 8 bases aligning to TRBD2. CDR1 and CDR2 (germline): SEHNR, FQNEAQ (reference sequence). This CDR3 contains 16 residues. With 1 base clipped from V and 4 bases from J, the junction kept 7 bases outside the gene matches. CDR3 residues: CASSLGVAGGSDTQYF. The CDR3 region has the DNA TGTGCCAGCAGCTTAGGTGTGGCGGGAGGCTCAGATACGCAGTATTTT.

On this clone: A junction boundary mismatches the germline segment, possibly from a read error. The chain combines TRBV11-2 with TRBJ2-1; D might be TRBD1 (5 bases). This CDR3 spans 17 amino acids. Per the germline V gene, CDR1 is SGHAT and CDR2 is FQNNGV. The CDR3: CASSSFYRARGYSEQFF. The CDR3, as DNA: TGTGCCAGCAGCTCCTTCTACCGGGCTAGGGGCTACAGTGAGCAGTTCTTC.

The rearrangement uses TRBV2 and TRBJ2-1; D remains ambiguous. This CDR3 is built from 11 residues. Trimming removed 5 bases at V and 10 bases at J, with 9 bases between. The germline V gene has CDR1 SNHLY and CDR2 FYNNEI. The CDR3 DNA is TGTGCCAGCAGTTATCAAGAAGAGCAGTTCTTC. This codes for CASSYQEEQFF.

V usage is TRBV2 and J usage is TRBJ2-5; D unresolved. The CDR3 contains 14 residues. V lost 5 bases and J lost 2, with 12 bases in between. The germline V gene has CDR1 SNHLY and CDR2 FYNNEI. CDR3 amino acids: CASSLERVQETQYF. DNA of the CDR3: TGTGCCAGCAGTTTAGAAAGGGTTCAAGAGACCCAGTACTTC.